The rows below give T cell receptor beta chains drawn from one sample of a study of T-cell reconstitution after alpha-beta-depleted transplantation in children. TCRdb re-analysed the PCR reads in MiXCR, keeping a single row per CDR3 protein. The sample records 350,000 to 500,000 distinct CDR3 sequences, over 40% being singletons. Specimen: PBMCs, collected before TCRalphabeta/CD19-depleted stem cell transplant. These receptors were collected from a girl aged 2 to 10 with aplastic anemia, due to receive a stem cell transplant. Each CDR3 is given with its conserved first and last residue. Each record gives: clone size, J gene, D gene, V gene, CDR3 protein, CDR3 DNA. The D gene is left open where the match is weak. Size is stated for part of the rows, as once, few or many counts, or as a class when the clone is expanded.

NA,TRBJ2-7,TRBD1,TRBV20-1,CSAARQGPPYEQYF,TGCAGTGCTGCCCGACAGGGGCCCCCCTACGAGCAGTACTTC
NA,TRBJ1-2,TRBD1,TRBV29-1,CSVAGTGGYGYTF,TGCAGCGTTGCCGGGACAGGGGGTTATGGCTACACCTTC
NA,TRBJ2-3,TRBD2,TRBV5-1,CASSLRTSGILRDTQYF,TGCGCCAGCAGCCTAAGGACTAGCGGGATCTTAAGAGATACGCAGTATTTT
NA,TRBJ1-1,NA,TRBV10-3,CAISPDSSGTEAFF,TGTGCCATCAGTCCGGACAGCTCCGGGACTGAAGCTTTCTTT
NA,TRBJ1-2,TRBD1,TRBV12-3/TRBV12-4,CASNRQGALGYTF,TGTGCCAGCAACCGACAGGGGGCGCTTGGCTACACCTTC
few,TRBJ2-1,TRBD2,TRBV20-1,CSAIPGGLDNEQFF,TGCAGTGCTATCCCGGGAGGGTTGGACAATGAGCAGTTCTTC
NA,TRBJ2-7,NA,TRBV28,CASYQLGSGPYEQYF,TGTGCCAGCTACCAATTAGGCTCGGGGCCCTACGAGCAGTACTTC
NA,TRBJ2-5,TRBD1,TRBV29-1,CSAETGGGETQYF,TGCAGCGCTGAAACAGGGGGCGGTGAGACCCAGTACTTC
few,TRBJ2-5,TRBD1,TRBV10-3,CAIISDREETQYF,TGTGCCATCATTTCGGACAGGGAAGAGACCCAGTACTTC
NA,TRBJ1-2,NA,TRBV29-1,CSGSDKTNYGYTF,TGCAGCGGATCTGATAAGACTAACTATGGCTACACCTTC
NA,TRBJ1-5,TRBD1,TRBV7-8,CASSLVTGAGQPQHF,TGTGCCAGCAGCTTAGTCACAGGGGCGGGTCAGCCCCAGCATTTT
NA,TRBJ2-2,NA,TRBV9,CASSVGTITLNTGELFF,TGTGCCAGCAGCGTAGGGACAATTACCTTGAACACCGGGGAGCTGTTTTTT
NA,TRBJ2-7,TRBD2,TRBV20-1,CSARSSGLAGEQYF,TGCAGTGCTAGATCCTCGGGACTAGCGGGCGAGCAGTACTTC
once,TRBJ1-1,NA,TRBV29-1,CSVVGLRNTEAFF,TGCAGCGTTGTGGGACTCAGGAACACTGAAGCTTTCTTT
NA,TRBJ2-1,NA,TRBV20-1,CSAERAHNEQFF,TGCAGTGCAGAAAGAGCCCACAATGAGCAGTTCTTC
NA,TRBJ2-7,TRBD1,TRBV5-1,CASSWSGTGGDEQYF,TGCGCCAGCAGCTGGTCCGGGACAGGGGGGGACGAGCAGTACTTC
NA,TRBJ1-4,NA,TRBV30,CAWSRGGGEKLFF,TGTGCCTGGAGTCGAGGTGGAGGGGAAAAACTGTTTTTT
many,TRBJ2-1,NA,TRBV12-3/TRBV12-4,CASSPAGGGSDEQFF,TGTGCCAGCAGTCCAGCGGGTGGGGGGTCGGATGAGCAGTTCTTC
few,TRBJ2-1,TRBD1,TRBV3-1,CASSQETGAYNEQFF,TGTGCCAGCAGCCAAGAGACAGGGGCTTACAATGAGCAGTTCTTC
NA,TRBJ2-4,TRBD2,TRBV20-1,CSARTSGTKNIQYF,TGCAGTGCTAGGACTAGCGGGACAAAAAACATTCAGTACTTC
many,TRBJ2-1,TRBD2,TRBV20-1,CSAYPGLSNNEQFF,TGCAGTGCATATCCGGGACTATCCAACAATGAGCAGTTCTTC
many,TRBJ2-7,NA,TRBV12-3/TRBV12-4,CASSLGRSLGSYEQYF,TGTGCCAGCAGTTTAGGTCGGTCCTTAGGTTCCTACGAGCAGTACTTC
many,TRBJ2-7,NA,TRBV15,CATSRELAPQYEQYF,TGTGCCACCAGCAGAGAGCTTGCTCCGCAATACGAGCAGTACTTC
few,TRBJ1-1,NA,TRBV29-1,CSVGDGRGEAFF,TGCAGCGTTGGAGACGGGCGGGGTGAAGCTTTCTTT
NA,TRBJ1-2,TRBD1,TRBV7-2,CASSSDRGQVGYTF,TGTGCCAGCAGCTCGGACAGGGGGCAAGTGGGCTACACCTTC
few,TRBJ1-1,TRBD1,TRBV30,CAWSQDRVNTEAFF,TGTGCCTGGAGCCAGGACAGGGTGAACACTGAAGCTTTCTTT
NA,TRBJ1-3,NA,TRBV12-3/TRBV12-4,CASTPSTGNTIYF,TGTGCCAGCACCCCTTCCACTGGAAACACCATATATTTT
many,TRBJ2-3,NA,TRBV5-1,CASSRTRTDTQYF,TGCGCCAGCAGTCGAACTAGGACAGATACGCAGTATTTT
many,TRBJ2-7,TRBD1,TRBV20-1,CSAYSPGTGGQRVYEQYF,TGCAGTGCTTATAGTCCCGGGACAGGGGGCCAAAGGGTCTACGAGCAGTACTTC
once,TRBJ2-5,NA,TRBV28,CASSPQLRGQETQYF,TGTGCCAGCAGTCCTCAACTCCGCGGCCAAGAGACCCAGTACTTC
once,TRBJ2-4,TRBD2,TRBV4-1,CASSLNPSWTSENIQYF,TGCGCCAGCAGCCTGAACCCGTCTTGGACTAGCGAAAACATTCAGTACTTC
NA,TRBJ2-3,TRBD1,TRBV5-1,CASSPQGVQDTQYF,TGCGCCAGCAGCCCACAGGGGGTACAAGATACGCAGTATTTT
once,TRBJ1-5,NA,TRBV27,CASSFRQGSSQPQHF,TGTGCCAGCAGTTTCCGCCAGGGAAGCTCGCAGCCCCAGCATTTT
many,TRBJ2-1,NA,TRBV24-1,CATSVSGYNEQFF,TGTGCCACCAGTGTTTCAGGGTACAATGAGCAGTTCTTC
NA,TRBJ2-1,NA,TRBV14,CASSPTAYPSYNEQFF,TGTGCCAGCAGCCCGACAGCCTACCCGTCCTACAATGAGCAGTTCTTC
few,TRBJ1-1,NA,TRBV10-3,CAISERTIISTEAFF,TGTGCCATCAGTGAGAGGACCATAATTAGCACTGAAGCTTTCTTT
NA,TRBJ2-4,NA,TRBV11-1,CASSLIVGKTTGAKNIQYF,TGTGCCAGCAGCTTAATAGTCGGAAAAACAACGGGAGCCAAAAACATTCAGTACTTC
once,TRBJ2-3,TRBD2,TRBV5-6,CASSFGGGYTDTQYF,TGTGCCAGCAGCTTCGGCGGGGGGTATACAGATACGCAGTATTTT
NA,TRBJ2-4,NA,TRBV9,CASSVGTRPENIQYF,TGTGCCAGCAGCGTGGGGACGCGACCCGAAAACATTCAGTACTTC
many,TRBJ2-1,NA,TRBV4-3,CASSQILGPWNEQFF,TGCGCCAGCAGCCAGATACTAGGCCCCTGGAATGAGCAGTTCTTC
many,TRBJ2-1,NA,TRBV20-1,CSARGFRTREFF,TGCAGTGCCAGGGGGTTCAGGACTAGGGAGTTCTTC
NA,TRBJ2-5,NA,TRBV12-3/TRBV12-4,CASRGGQETQYF,TGTGCCAGCAGGGGGGGCCAAGAGACCCAGTACTTC
NA,TRBJ2-7,NA,TRBV29-1,CSAFDGSYEQYF,TGCAGCGCGTTCGACGGCTCCTACGAGCAGTACTTC
NA,TRBJ1-5,TRBD1,TRBV12-3/TRBV12-4,CASRATGEVQPQHF,TGTGCCAGCAGGGCGACAGGGGAGGTTCAGCCCCAGCATTTT
few,TRBJ1-2,NA,TRBV28,CASSLAGGGYGYTF,TGTGCCAGCAGCCTTGCGGGGGGCGGCTATGGCTACACCTTC
NA,TRBJ2-1,NA,TRBV7-8,CASTLGGGNNEQFF,TGTGCCAGCACCTTAGGGGGAGGAAACAATGAGCAGTTCTTC
NA,TRBJ2-1,TRBD2,TRBV7-8,CASSLVAGTSDNEQFF,TGTGCCAGCAGCTTAGTTGCCGGGACTAGCGACAATGAGCAGTTCTTC
NA,TRBJ1-2,NA,TRBV19,CASSIDQGIYGYTF,TGTGCCAGTAGTATAGATCAGGGGATCTATGGCTACACCTTC
once,TRBJ2-4,NA,TRBV6-5,CASSSTGRGIQYF,TGTGCCAGCAGTTCCACAGGACGGGGCATTCAGTACTTC
few,TRBJ2-7,TRBD2,TRBV27,CASSSKGTSRAYEQYF,TGTGCCAGCAGTTCTAAGGGGACTAGCCGAGCCTACGAGCAGTACTTC
NA,TRBJ2-7,NA,TRBV29-1,CSVGNPGTRYYEQYF,TGCAGCGTTGGGAACCCGGGGACACGATACTACGAGCAGTACTTC
NA,TRBJ2-7,NA,TRBV5-1,CASSPATGSYEQYF,TGCGCCAGCAGCCCGGCGACAGGTTCCTACGAGCAGTACTTC
NA,TRBJ2-7,NA,TRBV6-1,CASETDQGHEQYF,TGTGCCAGCGAAACAGACCAGGGGCACGAGCAGTACTTC
NA,TRBJ2-1,NA,TRBV29-1,CSVYRDNEQFF,TGCAGCGTTTACCGGGACAATGAGCAGTTCTTC
NA,TRBJ2-3,NA,TRBV6-1,CASSARGLADTQYF,TGTGCCAGCAGTGCGAGGGGATTGGCAGATACGCAGTATTTT
NA,TRBJ2-3,NA,TRBV5-8,CASSPFDPYGTDTQYF,TGTGCCAGCAGCCCTTTCGACCCGTACGGCACAGATACGCAGTATTTT
NA,TRBJ1-1,TRBD1,TRBV10-3,CAIRGQGEKTEAFF,TGTGCCATCAGGGGACAGGGGGAAAAGACTGAAGCTTTCTTT
NA,TRBJ2-7,NA,TRBV6-1,CASTQDGTYEQYF,TGTGCCAGCACCCAGGACGGAACCTACGAGCAGTACTTC